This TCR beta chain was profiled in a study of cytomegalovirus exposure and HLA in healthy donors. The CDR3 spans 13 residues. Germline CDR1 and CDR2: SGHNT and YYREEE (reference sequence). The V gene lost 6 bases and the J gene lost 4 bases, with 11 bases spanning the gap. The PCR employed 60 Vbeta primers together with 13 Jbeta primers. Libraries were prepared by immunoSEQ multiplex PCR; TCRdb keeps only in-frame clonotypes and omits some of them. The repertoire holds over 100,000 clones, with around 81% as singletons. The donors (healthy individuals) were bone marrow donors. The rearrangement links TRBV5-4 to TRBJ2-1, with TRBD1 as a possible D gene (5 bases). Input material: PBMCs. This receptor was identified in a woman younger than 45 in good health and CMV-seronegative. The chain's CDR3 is CASNLDRYNEQFF. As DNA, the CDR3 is TGTGCCAGCAACCTAGACAGATACAATGAGCAGTTCTTC.